The T cell receptor (beta chain) under discussion was sequenced for a study of T-cell reconstitution after alpha-beta-depleted transplantation in children (dated by TCRdb to 2016 to 2018). With respect to the entire study: T-cell immune reconstitution after TCRalphabeta/CD19-depleted allogeneic hematopoietic cell transplantation in children was quantitatively tracked in the study by means of TCR repertoire profiling. On the study overall, not on this receptor specifically: In some patients, high TCRbeta diversity at day 60 was attributed to recipient T cells and intrathymic progenitors that had survived conditioning. Over the following months the frequencies of hyperexpanded clones went down, and after one year T-cell counts and TCRbeta diversity were mostly credited to newly produced T cells. Apparently early alphabetaT-cell count recovery about two months after transplant reportedly relied on only several hundred rapidly expanded clones derived from non-depleted graft cells.

Library method: PCR. Instrument used: Illumina HiSeq 2500. To normalize quantification of the TCRbeta repertoire, the TCR libraries were built with molecular barcoding that relied on unique molecular identifiers. Through fastp at Q25 and MiXCR, TCRdb rebuilt clones from the public reads, retaining in-frame beta chains. Rows with a matching CDR3 protein are joined into one entry that keeps the most common DNA and genes. The sample data list approximately 1,000,000 distinct CDR3 sequences, and under 30% of these were observed just once. The ten largest clones add up to approximately 30% of the sample. Explained via the paper, the treatment or condition label denotes: allogeneic hematopoietic cell transplantation with graft depleted of TCRalphabeta T cells and CD19 B cells. The children who served as transplant recipients had been given grafts of TCRalphabeta/CD19-depleted allogeneic hematopoietic cells.

In this sample, this clonotype turned up a few times. The target of this receptor is not known. Per-base quality was not reported, and no clone a single base away is much larger than it. The clonotype comes from a boy in the first two years of life who had a stem cell transplant for SCID, so the T cells may come from the graft donor. The material was PBMCs, mostly from graft donor cells, obtained 360 days after TCRalphabeta/CD19-depleted stem cell transplant.

The CDR3 region reads CASRSRGEAFF. The DNA sequence is given as TGTGCCAGCAGATCCCGGGGAGAGGCGTTCTTC. This chain is built from TRBV25-1 and TRBJ2-1, with TRBD2 tentatively as D gene (5 bases match). The V end loses 6 bases and the J end loses 15 bases, and a stretch of 15 bases separates them. From cysteine to phenylalanine, the CDR3 is 11 amino acids long. The read is trimmed to its CDR3 DNA, 33 bases read in frame from base 1. The germline V gene provides CDR1 MGHDK and CDR2 SYGVNS.